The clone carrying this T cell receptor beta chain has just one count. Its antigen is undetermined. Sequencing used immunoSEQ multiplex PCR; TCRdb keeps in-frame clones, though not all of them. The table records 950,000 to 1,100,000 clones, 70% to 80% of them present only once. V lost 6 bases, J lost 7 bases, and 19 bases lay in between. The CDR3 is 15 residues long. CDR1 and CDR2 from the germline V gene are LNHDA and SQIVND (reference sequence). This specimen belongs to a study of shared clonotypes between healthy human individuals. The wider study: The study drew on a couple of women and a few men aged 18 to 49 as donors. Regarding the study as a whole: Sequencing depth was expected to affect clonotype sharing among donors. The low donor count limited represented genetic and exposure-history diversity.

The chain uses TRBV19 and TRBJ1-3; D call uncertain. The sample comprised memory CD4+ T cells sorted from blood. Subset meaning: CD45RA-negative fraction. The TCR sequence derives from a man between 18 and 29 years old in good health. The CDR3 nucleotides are TGTGCCAGTAGGGACCGATTTGAGCCGAGGAACACCATATATTTT. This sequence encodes CASRDRFEPRNTIYF.